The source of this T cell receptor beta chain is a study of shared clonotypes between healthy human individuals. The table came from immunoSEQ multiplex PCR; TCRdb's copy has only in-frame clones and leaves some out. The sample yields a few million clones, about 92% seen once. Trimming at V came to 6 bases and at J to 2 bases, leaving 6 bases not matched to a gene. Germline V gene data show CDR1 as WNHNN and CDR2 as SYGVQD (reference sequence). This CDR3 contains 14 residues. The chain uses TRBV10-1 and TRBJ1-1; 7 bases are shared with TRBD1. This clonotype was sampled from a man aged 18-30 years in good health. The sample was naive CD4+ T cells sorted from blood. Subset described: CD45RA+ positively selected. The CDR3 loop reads CASRPGTANTEAFF. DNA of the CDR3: TGCGCCAGCAGACCTGGGACAGCCAACACTGAAGCTTTCTTT.